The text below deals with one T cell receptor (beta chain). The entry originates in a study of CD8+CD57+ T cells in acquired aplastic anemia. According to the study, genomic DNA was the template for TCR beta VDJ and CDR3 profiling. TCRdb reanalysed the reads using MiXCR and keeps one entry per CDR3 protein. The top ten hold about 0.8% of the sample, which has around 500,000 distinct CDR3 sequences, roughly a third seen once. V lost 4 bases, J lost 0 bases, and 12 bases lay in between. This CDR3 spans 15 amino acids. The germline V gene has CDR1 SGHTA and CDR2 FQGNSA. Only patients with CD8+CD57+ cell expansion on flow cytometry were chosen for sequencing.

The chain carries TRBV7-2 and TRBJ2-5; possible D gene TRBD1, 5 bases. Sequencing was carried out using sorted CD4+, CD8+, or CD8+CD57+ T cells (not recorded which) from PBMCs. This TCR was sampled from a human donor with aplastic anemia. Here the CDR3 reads CASSSYDSYQETQYF. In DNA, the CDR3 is TGTGCCAGCAGCTCCTACGACAGCTACCAAGAGACCCAGTACTTC.